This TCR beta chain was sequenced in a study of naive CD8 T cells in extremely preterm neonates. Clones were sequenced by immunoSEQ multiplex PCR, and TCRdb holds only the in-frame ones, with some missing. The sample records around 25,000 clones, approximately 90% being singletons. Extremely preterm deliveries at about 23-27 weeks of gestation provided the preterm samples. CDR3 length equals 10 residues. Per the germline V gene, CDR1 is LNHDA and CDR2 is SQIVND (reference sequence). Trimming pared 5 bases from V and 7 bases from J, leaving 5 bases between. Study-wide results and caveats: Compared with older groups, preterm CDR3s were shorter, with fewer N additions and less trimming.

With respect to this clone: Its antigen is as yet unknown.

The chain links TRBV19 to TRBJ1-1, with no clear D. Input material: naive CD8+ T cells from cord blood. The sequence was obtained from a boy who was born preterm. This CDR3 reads CASSGVEAFF. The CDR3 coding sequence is TGTGCCAGTAGTGGGGTTGAAGCTTTCTTT.